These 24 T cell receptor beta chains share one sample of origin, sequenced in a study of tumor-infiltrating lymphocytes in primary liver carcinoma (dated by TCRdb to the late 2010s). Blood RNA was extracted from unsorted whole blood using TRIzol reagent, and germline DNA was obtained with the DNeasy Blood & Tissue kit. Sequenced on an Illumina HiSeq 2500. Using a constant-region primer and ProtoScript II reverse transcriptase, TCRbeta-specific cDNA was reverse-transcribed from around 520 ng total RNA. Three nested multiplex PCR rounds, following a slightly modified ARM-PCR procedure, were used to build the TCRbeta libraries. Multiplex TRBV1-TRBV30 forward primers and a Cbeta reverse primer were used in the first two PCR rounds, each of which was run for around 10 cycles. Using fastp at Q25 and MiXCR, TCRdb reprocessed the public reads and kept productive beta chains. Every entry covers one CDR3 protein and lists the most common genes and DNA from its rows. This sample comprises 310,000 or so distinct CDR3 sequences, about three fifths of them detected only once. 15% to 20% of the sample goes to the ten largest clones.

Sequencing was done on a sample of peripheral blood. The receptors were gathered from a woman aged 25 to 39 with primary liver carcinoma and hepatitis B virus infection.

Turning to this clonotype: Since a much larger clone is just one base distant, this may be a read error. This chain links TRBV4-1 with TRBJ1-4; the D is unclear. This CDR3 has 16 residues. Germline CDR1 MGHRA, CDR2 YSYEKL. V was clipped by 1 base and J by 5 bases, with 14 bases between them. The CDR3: CASSQVYLTRNEKLFF. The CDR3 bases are TGCGCCAGCAGCCAAGTTTACCTGACCCGAAATGAAAAACTGTTTTTT.

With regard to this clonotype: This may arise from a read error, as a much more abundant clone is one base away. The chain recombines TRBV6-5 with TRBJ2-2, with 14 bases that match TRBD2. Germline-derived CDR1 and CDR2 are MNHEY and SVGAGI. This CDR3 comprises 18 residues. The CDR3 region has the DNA TGTGTCAGCAGGACCCGGACTAGCGGGAGGTGGAAGACCGGGGAGCTGTTTTTT. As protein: CVSRTRTSGRWKTGELFF.

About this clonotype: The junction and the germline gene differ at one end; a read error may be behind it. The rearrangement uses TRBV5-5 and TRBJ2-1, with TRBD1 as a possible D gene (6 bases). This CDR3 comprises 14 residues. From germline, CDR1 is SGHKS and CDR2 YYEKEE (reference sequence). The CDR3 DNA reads TGTGTCAGCAGCTTGGATTACAGGGTCAATGAGCAGTTCTTC. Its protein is CVSSLDYRVNEQFF.

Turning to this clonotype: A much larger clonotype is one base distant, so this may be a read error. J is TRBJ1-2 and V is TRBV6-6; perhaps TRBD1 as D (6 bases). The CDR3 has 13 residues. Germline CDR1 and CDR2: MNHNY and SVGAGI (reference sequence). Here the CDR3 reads CAGRLDRTHGYTF. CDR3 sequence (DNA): TGTGCCGGCAGGCTGGACAGAACACACGGCTACACCTTC.

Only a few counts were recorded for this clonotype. The CDR3: CASSYQRYNEQFF. The DNA of the CDR3 is TGTGCCAGCAGTTACCAGCGGTACAATGAGCAGTTCTTC. This sequence joins TRBV6-2 or TRBV6-3 and TRBJ2-1, with D tentatively TRBD2 (5 bases). The CDR3 runs 13 residues. V dropped 2 bases and J dropped 4 bases, with 6 bases sitting between them. Germline V CDR1 and CDR2: MNHEY, SVGEGT.

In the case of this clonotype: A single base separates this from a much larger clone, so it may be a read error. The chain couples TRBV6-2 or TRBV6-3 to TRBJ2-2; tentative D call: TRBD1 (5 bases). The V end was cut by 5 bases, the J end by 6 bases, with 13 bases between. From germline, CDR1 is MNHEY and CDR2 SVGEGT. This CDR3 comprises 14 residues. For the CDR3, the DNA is TGTGCCAGCAGTAGACAGAGTCTTTCCGGGGAGCTGTTTTTT. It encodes CASSRQSLSGELFF.

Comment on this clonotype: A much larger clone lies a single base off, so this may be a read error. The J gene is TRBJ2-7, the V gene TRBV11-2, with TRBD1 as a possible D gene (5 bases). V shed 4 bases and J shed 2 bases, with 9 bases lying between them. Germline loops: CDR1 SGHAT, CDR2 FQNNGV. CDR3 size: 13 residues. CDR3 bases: TGTGCCAGCAGCTCACTGGACACCTACGAGCAGTACTTC. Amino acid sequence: CASSSLDTYEQYF.

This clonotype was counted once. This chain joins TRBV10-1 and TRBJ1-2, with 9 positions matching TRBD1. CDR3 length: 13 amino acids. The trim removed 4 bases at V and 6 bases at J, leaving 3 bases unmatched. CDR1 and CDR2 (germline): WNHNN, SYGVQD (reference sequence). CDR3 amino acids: CASSAGTGNGYTF. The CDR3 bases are TGCGCCAGCAGTGCCGGGACAGGGAATGGCTACACCTTC.

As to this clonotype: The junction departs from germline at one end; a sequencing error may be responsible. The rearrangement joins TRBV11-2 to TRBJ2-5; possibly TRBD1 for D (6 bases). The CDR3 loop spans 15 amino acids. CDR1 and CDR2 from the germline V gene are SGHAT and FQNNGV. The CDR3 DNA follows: TGTGCCAGCTGCTTAGGGCCCTCCAGGGGAGAGACCCAGTACTTC. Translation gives CASCLGPSRGETQYF.

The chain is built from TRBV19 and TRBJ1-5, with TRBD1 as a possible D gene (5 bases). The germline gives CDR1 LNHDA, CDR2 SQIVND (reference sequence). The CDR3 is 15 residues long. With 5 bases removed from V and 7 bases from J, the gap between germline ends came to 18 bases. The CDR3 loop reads CASSQGPLLEQPQHF. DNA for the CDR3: TGTGCCAGTAGTCAGGGACCTTTGCTAGAGCAGCCCCAGCATTTT.

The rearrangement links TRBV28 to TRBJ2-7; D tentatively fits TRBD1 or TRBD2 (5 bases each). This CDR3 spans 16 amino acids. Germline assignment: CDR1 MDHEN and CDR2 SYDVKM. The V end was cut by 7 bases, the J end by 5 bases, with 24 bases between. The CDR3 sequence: CASNISPGLGRHEQYF. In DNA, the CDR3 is TGTGCCAGCAATATTAGCCCGGGGCTAGGTCGACACGAGCAGTACTTC.

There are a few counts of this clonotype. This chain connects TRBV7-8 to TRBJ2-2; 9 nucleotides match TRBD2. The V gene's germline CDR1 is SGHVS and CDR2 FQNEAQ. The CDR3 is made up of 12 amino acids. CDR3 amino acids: CVSGSGTGELFF. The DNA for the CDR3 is TGTGTTAGCGGGAGTGGAACCGGGGAGCTGTTTTTT.

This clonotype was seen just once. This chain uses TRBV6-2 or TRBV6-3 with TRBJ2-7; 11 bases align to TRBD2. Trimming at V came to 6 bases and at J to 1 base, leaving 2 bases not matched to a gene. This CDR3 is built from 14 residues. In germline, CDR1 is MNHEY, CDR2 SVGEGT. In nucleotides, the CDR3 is TGTGCCAGCAGGGGACTAGCGGTGTCCTACGAGCAGTACTTC. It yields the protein CASRGLAVSYEQYF.

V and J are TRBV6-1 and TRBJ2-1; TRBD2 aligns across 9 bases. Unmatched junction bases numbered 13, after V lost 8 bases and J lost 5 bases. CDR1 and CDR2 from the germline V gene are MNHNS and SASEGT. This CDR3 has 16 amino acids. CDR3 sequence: CASGVLAGVVNNEQFF. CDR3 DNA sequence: TGTGCCAGCGGTGTGTTAGCGGGAGTAGTCAACAATGAGCAGTTCTTC.

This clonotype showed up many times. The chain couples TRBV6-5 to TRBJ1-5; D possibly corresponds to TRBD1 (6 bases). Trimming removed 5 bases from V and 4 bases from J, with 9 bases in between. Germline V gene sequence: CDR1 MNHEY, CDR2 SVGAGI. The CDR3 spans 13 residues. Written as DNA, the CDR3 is TGTGCCAGCAGTAGACAGGTAAATCAGCCCCAGCATTTT. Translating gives CASSRQVNQPQHF.

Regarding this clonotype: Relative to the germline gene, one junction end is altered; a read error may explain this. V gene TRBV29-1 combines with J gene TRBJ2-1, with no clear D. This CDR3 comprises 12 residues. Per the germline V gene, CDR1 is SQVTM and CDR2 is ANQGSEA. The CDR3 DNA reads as TGCGGCGTTAGGACGCCCTACAATGAGCAGCTCTTC. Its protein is CGVRTPYNEQLF.

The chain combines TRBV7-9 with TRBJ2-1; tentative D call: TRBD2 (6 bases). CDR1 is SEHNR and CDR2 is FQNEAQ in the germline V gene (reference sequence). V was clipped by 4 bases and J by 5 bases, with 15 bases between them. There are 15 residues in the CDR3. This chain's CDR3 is CASSSKAGYDNEQFF. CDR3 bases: TGTGCCAGCAGCTCCAAAGCGGGTTACGACAATGAGCAGTTCTTC.

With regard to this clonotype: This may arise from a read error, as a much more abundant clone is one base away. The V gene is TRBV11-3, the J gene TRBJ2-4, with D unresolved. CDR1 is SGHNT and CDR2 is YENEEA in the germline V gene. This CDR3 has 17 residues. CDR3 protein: CANSEFMAAPAKNIQYF. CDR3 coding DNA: TGTGCCAACAGCGAATTTATGGCGGCCCCAGCCAAAAACATTCAGTACTTC.

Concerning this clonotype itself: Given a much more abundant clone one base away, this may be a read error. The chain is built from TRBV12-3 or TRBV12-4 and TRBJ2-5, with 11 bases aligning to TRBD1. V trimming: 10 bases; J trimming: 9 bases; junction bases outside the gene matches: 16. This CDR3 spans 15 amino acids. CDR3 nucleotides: TGTGCCAACACCTTCGGTGGGGGACAGGGGGGGTCCCAGTACTTC. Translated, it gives CANTFGGGQGGSQYF.

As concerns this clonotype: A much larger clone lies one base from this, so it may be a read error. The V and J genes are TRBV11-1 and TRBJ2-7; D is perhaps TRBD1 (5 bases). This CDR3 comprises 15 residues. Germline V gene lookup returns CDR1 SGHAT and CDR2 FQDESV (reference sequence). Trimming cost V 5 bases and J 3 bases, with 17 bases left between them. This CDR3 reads CASSQTDQGYYEQYF. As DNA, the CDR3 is TGTGCCAGCAGCCAGACGGATCAGGGATACTACGAGCAGTACTTC.

In DNA form, the CDR3 reads TGCAGCGTTGCTAGCGGGAACCGGGGGGGGCAGTATTTT. It yields the protein CSVASGNRGGQYF. J is TRBJ2-3 and V is TRBV29-1, with 9 bases that match TRBD2. J lost 11 bases, V lost 4 bases, and 10 bases had no gene match. The CDR3 is 13 amino acids. Per the germline V gene, CDR1 is SQVTM and CDR2 is ANQGSEA.

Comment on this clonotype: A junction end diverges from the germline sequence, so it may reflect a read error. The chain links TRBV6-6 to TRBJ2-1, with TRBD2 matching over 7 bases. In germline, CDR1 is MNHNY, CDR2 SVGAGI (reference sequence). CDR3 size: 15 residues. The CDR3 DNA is TGTACCAGCAGTGTCCAGGAAAAAAGGGGCGGGAGCAACAACTTC. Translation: CTSSVQEKRGGSNNF.

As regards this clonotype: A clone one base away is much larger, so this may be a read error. The CDR3: CASSQARVNNEAFF. The CDR3 DNA is TGCGCCAGCAGCCAAGCCAGGGTTAACAATGAAGCTTTCTTT. The chain carries TRBV4-1 and TRBJ1-1; D perhaps matches TRBD1 (5 bases). Germline V gene sequence: CDR1 MGHRA, CDR2 YSYEKL. The length of the CDR3 is 14 residues.

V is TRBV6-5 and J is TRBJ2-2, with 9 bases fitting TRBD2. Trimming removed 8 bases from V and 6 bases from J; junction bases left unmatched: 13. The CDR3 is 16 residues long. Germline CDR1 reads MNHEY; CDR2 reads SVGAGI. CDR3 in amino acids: CASALAGGRVPGELFF. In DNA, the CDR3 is TGTGCCAGCGCCCTAGCTGGCGGGAGGGTCCCCGGGGAGCTGTTTTTT.